This T cell receptor beta chain derives from a study of cytomegalovirus exposure and HLA in healthy donors. This clone was seen a handful of times. Trimming left V 3 bases short and J 5 bases short, with 4 bases between. This CDR3 has 11 amino acids. Germline V gene lookup returns CDR1 SGHVS and CDR2 FNYEAQ. The PCR contained 60 Vbeta and 13 Jbeta primers. The repertoire was sequenced with immunoSEQ multiplex PCR; TCRdb's copy has only in-frame clones and lacks some. The sample records approximately 190,000 clones, roughly 70% being singletons. The sequence came from a woman aged 25 to 39 in good health and CMV-seronegative. V and J are TRBV7-6 and TRBJ2-5; D uncertain. Material: PBMCs. CDR3 region: CASSLSETQYF. In nucleotides, the CDR3 is TGTGCCAGCAGCTTGAGCGAGACCCAGTACTTC.